The rows below give T cell receptor beta chains drawn from one sample of a study of T cells after yellow fever vaccination. One entry per CDR3 protein results from TCRdb running MiXCR on the 5' RACE reads. The sample carries 300,000 or so distinct CDR3 sequences, 6.5% to 8.5% recorded once. Sequenced here: PBMCs, sampled roughly 46 days after the first yellow fever vaccination. Receptor source: a man between 18 and 29 years old who received the YFV17D yellow fever vaccine. CDR3s include the opening cysteine and the closing phenylalanine or tryptophan. D genes are given only for firm matches. Not every row has a clone size; where given, it reads once, few, many or a size class.

J gene | clone size | V gene | D gene | CDR3 DNA | CDR3 protein
TRBJ1-1 | many | TRBV29-1 | NA | TGCAGCGTTGAAAAACCGGAGAACACTGAAGCTTTCTTT | CSVEKPENTEAFF
TRBJ2-3 | many | TRBV6-4 | TRBD2 | TGTGCCAGCAGTGAGGCTAGCGGGGATAGCACAGATACGCAGTATTTT | CASSEASGDSTDTQYF
TRBJ2-3 | many | TRBV9 | NA | TGTGCCAGCAGCGAAACGGGGGCAGATACGCAGTATTTT | CASSETGADTQYF
TRBJ1-1 | NA | TRBV6-7 | NA | TGTGCCAGCAGTTATTTGGGGACGGCGAACACTGAAGCTTTCTTT | CASSYLGTANTEAFF
TRBJ2-1 | many | TRBV20-1 | TRBD2 | TGCAGTGCTCGACTAGCGGGGGGGAACAATGAGCAGTTCTTC | CSARLAGGNNEQFF
TRBJ2-5 | NA | TRBV23-1 | TRBD1 | TGCGCCAGCCGACCGGGACAGTCAGGAGAGACCCAGTACTTC | CASRPGQSGETQYF
TRBJ2-5 | NA | TRBV24-1 | NA | TGTGCCACCAGTCCTAAGGTTGGGGGTTACGACTCAGAGACCCAGTACTTC | CATSPKVGGYDSETQYF
TRBJ1-1 | few | TRBV7-6 | NA | TGTGCCAGCAGCTTAGTGGCGGGGGGTCACACTGAAGCTTTCTTT | CASSLVAGGHTEAFF
TRBJ1-1 | many | TRBV7-3 | NA | TGTGCCACCGCCCGGACAGCGAACACTGAAGCTTTCTTT | CATARTANTEAFF
TRBJ2-3 | NA | TRBV6-5 | TRBD2 | TGTGCCAGCAGTTATCAAGCGGGGGGGCGAGATACGCAGTATTTT | CASSYQAGGRDTQYF
TRBJ2-1 | NA | TRBV7-6 | TRBD1 | TGTGCCAGCAGCTTACCGGGACAGGGTTTTGGGCAGTTCTTC | CASSLPGQGFGQFF
TRBJ2-3 | few | TRBV7-2 | NA | TGTGCCAGCTCTAGCCGGGGTAGACGTCTTTGGGATACGCAGTATTTT | CASSSRGRRLWDTQYF
TRBJ2-3 | few | TRBV4-1 | TRBD2 | TGCGCCAGCAGCCCGGCCGGGACTAGCGGGGGGGCCGGTACGCAGTATTTT | CASSPAGTSGGAGTQYF
TRBJ1-1 | NA | TRBV4-1 | NA | TGCGCCAGCAGCCAGCGATTTGGGGATCAGGTTGAAGCTTTCTTT | CASSQRFGDQVEAFF
TRBJ2-2 | few | TRBV20-1 | NA | TGCAGTGCGGGGTGGTTCTCCACCGGGGAGCTGTTTTTT | CSAGWFSTGELFF
TRBJ2-3 | NA | TRBV20-1 | NA | TGCAGTGCTAGACCCGGACATCTTTCTGGAGATACGCAGTATTTT | CSARPGHLSGDTQYF
TRBJ1-1 | NA | TRBV5-1 | NA | TGCGCCAGCAGCCCTACCCGGTCCCATATGAACACTGAAGCTTTCTTT | CASSPTRSHMNTEAFF
TRBJ1-1 | NA | TRBV4-1 | TRBD1 | TGCGCCAGCAGCCAAACCGGGACAGGGGTCGGAACTGAAGCTTTCTTT | CASSQTGTGVGTEAFF
TRBJ2-5 | many | TRBV29-1 | NA | TGCAGCGTTGGGACCCAAGGGGAGACCCAGTACTTC | CSVGTQGETQYF
TRBJ1-2 | many | TRBV20-1 | TRBD1 | TGCAGTGCTAGCTTGGACAGGGTCCCGGATGGCTACACCTTC | CSASLDRVPDGYTF
TRBJ1-5 | few | TRBV7-2 | NA | TGTGCCAGCAGCTCGGACGGACAAAATCAGCCCCAGCATTTT | CASSSDGQNQPQHF
TRBJ1-3 | few | TRBV4-1 | TRBD1 | TGCGCCAGCAGCCAAGATCTGGGGGACAGCTCTGGAAACACCATATATTTT | CASSQDLGDSSGNTIYF
TRBJ2-7 | many | TRBV9 | NA | TGTGCCAGCAGCGTAGGAGGAGGCACGAGCTCCTACGAGCAGTACTTC | CASSVGGGTSSYEQYF
TRBJ2-1 | NA | TRBV12-3/TRBV12-4 | NA | TGTGCCAGCAGAAACCAGCGGGTCTTCGATGAGCAGTTCTTC | CASRNQRVFDEQFF
TRBJ2-7 | NA | TRBV19 | NA | TGTGCCAGTAGTATCATCGCGGGTGAGCAGTACTTC | CASSIIAGEQYF